A single sample gave rise to the 30 T cell receptor beta chains below, sequenced in a study of human T cells and chemical hapten exposure. The time point denotes: pre-sensitization, week 0. Treatment here: therapeutic diphenylcyclopropenone sensitization with weekly scalp DPC. TCRdb re-analysed the RACE reads in MiXCR, keeping a single row per CDR3 protein. The table records roughly 120,000 distinct CDR3 sequences, approximately 12% of them present only once. Sequencing was performed on whole blood, taken in connection with sensitization to the hapten diphenylcyclopropenone (DPC). The receptors come from a young woman with alopecia areata. Some clones in this sample may be carry-over from other donors' samples.

The genes are TRBV28 and TRBJ1-1, with TRBD1 identical over 7 bases. After removal of 0 bases from V and 8 bases from J, the junction contained 0 bases not matched to a gene. Germline-derived CDR1 and CDR2 are MDHEN and SYDVKM. The CDR3 length is 12 residues. The CDR3 here is CASSLWTGEAFF. The CDR3 coding sequence is TGTGCCAGCAGTTTATGGACAGGGGAAGCTTTCTTT. The whole variable domain, remainder taken from reference TRBV28 and TRBJ1-1, is DVKVTQSSRYLVKRTGEKVFLECVQDMDHENMFWYRQDPGLGLRLIYFSYDVKMKEKGDIPEGYSVSREKKERFSLILESASTNQTSMYLCASSLWTGEAFFGQGTRLTVV.

The sample holds a few counts of this clonotype. The chain recombines TRBV18 with TRBJ2-7; D gene uncertain. The V gene's germline CDR1 is KGHSH and CDR2 LQKENI. The CDR3 loop spans 13 amino acids. The V gene lost 2 bases and the J gene lost 3 bases, with 8 bases spanning the gap. The CDR3 coding sequence is TGTGCCAGCTCACCAGAGTACGTCTACGAGCAGTACTTC. Translated, it gives CASSPEYVYEQYF.

This clonotype appeared a few times. The V call is TRBV28, the J call TRBJ1-2; possibly TRBD1 for D (5 bases). The CDR3 sequence is 13 residues long. V shed 2 bases and J shed 6 bases, with 10 bases lying between them. The germline gives CDR1 MDHEN, CDR2 SYDVKM. CDR3 sequence (DNA): TGTGCCAGCAGTTTAGCAGGGTACGATGGCTACACCTTC. Translated: CASSLAGYDGYTF.

The gene calls are TRBV7-6 and TRBJ2-7; D remains ambiguous. The V end lost 5 bases, the J end lost 0 bases, and 14 bases lay between the germline ends. Looked up from germline, CDR1 is SGHVS and CDR2 is FNYEAQ. The length of the CDR3 is 15 residues. The CDR3 is CASSSNFGSSYEQYF. In DNA form, the CDR3 reads TGTGCCAGCAGCAGCAATTTTGGAAGCTCCTACGAGCAGTACTTC.

V usage is TRBV28 and J usage is TRBJ2-7; D is uncertain. From germline, CDR1 is MDHEN and CDR2 SYDVKM. V lost 4 bases to trimming and J lost 1 base, with 17 bases between them. This CDR3 is 16 amino acids long. CDR3 nucleotides: TGTGCCAGCAGTTCCCGCCGTGTCCGCCGGTCCTACGAGCAGTACTTC. Translating gives CASSSRRVRRSYEQYF.

This clonotype was seen a handful of times. The chain joins TRBV5-1 to TRBJ2-5; 13 bases align to TRBD2. The CDR3 has 15 residues. The trim removed 5 bases at V and 7 bases at J, leaving 8 bases unmatched. Per germline, CDR1 SGHRS and CDR2 YFSETQ. CDR3 DNA sequence: TGCGCCAGCAGAATAGGACTAGCGGGGGAGGTGACCCAGTACTTC. Its translation is CASRIGLAGEVTQYF.

The chain couples TRBV6-2 or TRBV6-3 to TRBJ1-1; possibly TRBD1 for D (6 bases). This CDR3 spans 15 amino acids. Trimming cost V 5 bases and J 1 base, with 14 bases left between them. Germline assignment: CDR1 MNHEY and CDR2 SVGEGT. For the CDR3, the DNA is TGTGCCAGCAGTCTGACGGGGGCTAGGAACACTGAAGCTTTCTTT. Its translation: CASSLTGARNTEAFF.

Only a few counts were recorded for this clonotype. The genes are TRBV11-2 and TRBJ2-1; D is ambiguous. This CDR3 has 15 amino acids. Germline-derived CDR1 and CDR2 are SGHAT and FQNNGV. V was clipped by 5 bases and J by 4 bases, with 15 bases between them. CDR3 amino acids: CASSQQDLSYNEQFF. CDR3 coding DNA: TGTGCCAGCAGCCAGCAGGACCTCTCATACAATGAGCAGTTCTTC.

As concerns this clonotype: This may come from a read error, since a much larger clone is one base off. V is TRBV12-3 or TRBV12-4 and J is TRBJ1-4; D call uncertain. The CDR3 contains 14 residues. V was cut by 8 bases and J by 6 bases, with 16 bases left in between. The CDR3 DNA reads TGTGCCAGCGGTCAACTATTGATGGATGAAAAACTGTTTTTT. Its translation is CASGQLLMDEKLFF.

There are a few counts of this clonotype. This chain uses TRBV9 with TRBJ1-5; unclear D gene. Per the germline V gene, CDR1 is SGDLS and CDR2 is YYNGEE. The length of the CDR3 is 14 residues. The V and J ends lost 4 bases and 7 bases respectively, with 15 bases between them. CDR3 DNA: TGTGCCAGCAGCCCTCAACCCGGCGGGCAGCCCCAGCATTTT. This encodes CASSPQPGGQPQHF.

This clonotype was seen only a few times. V usage is TRBV5-1 and J usage is TRBJ1-1, with D unresolved. The germline V and J ends were trimmed by 4 bases and 0 bases, with 13 bases remaining between them. The CDR3 runs to 15 residues. The germline V gene encodes CDR1 SGHRS and CDR2 YFSETQ. The CDR3 is CASSAAVGMNTEAFF. The CDR3 nucleotides read TGCGCCAGCAGCGCTGCGGTGGGGATGAACACTGAAGCTTTCTTT.

Ten or more counts support this clonotype. The V call is TRBV29-1, the J call TRBJ2-7; TRBD2 is a possible D gene (5 bases). V was shortened by 2 bases and J by 3 bases, with 5 bases between the two germline ends. This CDR3 has 11 amino acids. The germline V gene has CDR1 SQVTM and CDR2 ANQGSEA. The CDR3 DNA is TGCAGCGTTGAACGGGACTACGAGCAGTACTTC. Protein: CSVERDYEQYF.

The table lists this clonotype with a few counts. J is TRBJ2-3 and V is TRBV6-6; 11 bases are shared with TRBD2. Trimming took 2 bases from V and 0 from J; bases not matched to a gene: 10. Germline CDR1 and CDR2: MNHNY and SVGAGI (reference sequence). The CDR3 consists of 19 residues. The CDR3 spells CASSYPSSIAGGSTDTQYF. Written as DNA, the CDR3 is TGTGCCAGCAGTTACCCGTCGAGTATAGCGGGGGGGAGCACAGATACGCAGTATTTT.

V gene TRBV28 combines with J gene TRBJ1-6; D is possibly TRBD1 (5 bases). Trimming removed 7 bases at V and 10 bases at J, with 14 bases between. This CDR3 region has 13 residues. Germline CDR1 is MDHEN and CDR2 is SYDVKM. Written as DNA, the CDR3 is TGTGCCAGCACCGTCCGGGGGAAGTCACCCCTCCACTTT. Encoded protein: CASTVRGKSPLHF.

CDR3 bases: TGTGCCACCAGCAGACAGGACATTGAAGCTTTCTTT. It is translated as CATSRQDIEAFF. The genes are TRBV15 and TRBJ1-1, with a weak D call TRBD1 (5 bases). The CDR3 covers 12 residues. Germline CDR1 LNHNV, CDR2 YYDKDF (reference sequence). V was trimmed by 2 bases and J by 7 bases, leaving 8 bases between them.

The chain combines TRBV2 with TRBJ1-5; the D is unclear. The V end lost 5 bases, the J end lost 0 bases, and 8 bases lay between the germline ends. This CDR3 is 14 amino acids long. CDR1 is SNHLY, CDR2 FYNNEI, per germline. CDR3 sequence reads: CASSYSRSNQPQHF. Written as DNA, the CDR3 is TGTGCCAGCAGTTACAGCCGTAGCAATCAGCCCCAGCATTTT.

This clonotype has at least ten counts. J is TRBJ2-2 and V is TRBV7-2; TRBD1 aligns across 8 bases. The germline gives CDR1 SGHTA, CDR2 FQGNSA. V was clipped by 6 bases and J by 1 base; unmatched bases: 1. The CDR3 covers 14 residues. The CDR3 nucleotides read TGTGCCAGCAGGGGGACAGGGAACACCGGGGAGCTGTTTTTT. As protein: CASRGTGNTGELFF.

This clonotype turned up a few times. The rearrangement uses TRBV27 and TRBJ1-4; D call uncertain. The CDR3 sequence is 13 residues long. The ends were cut back, 5 bases at V and 4 bases at J, with 8 bases in the middle. Germline CDR1 MNHEY, CDR2 SMNVEV (reference sequence). The CDR3 reads CASSRLLNEKLFF. In DNA, the CDR3 is TGTGCCAGCAGTCGGCTTCTTAATGAAAAACTGTTTTTT. Filled out from reference TRBV27 and TRBJ1-4, the complete variable domain reads EAQVTQNPRYLITVTGKKLTVTCSQNMNHEYMSWYRQDPGLGLRQIYYSMNVEVTDKGDVPEGYKVSRKEKRNFPLILESPSPNQTSLYFCASSRLLNEKLFFGSGTQLSVL.

The chain carries TRBV6-5 and TRBJ1-6; D is perhaps TRBD1 (5 bases). With 7 bases removed from V and 0 bases from J, the gap between germline ends came to 16 bases. The CDR3 consists of 17 residues. The V gene's germline CDR1 is MNHEY and CDR2 SVGAGI. CDR3 in amino acids: CASTERGWSSYNSPLHF. The CDR3 coding sequence is TGTGCCAGCACGGAGAGGGGATGGAGCTCCTATAATTCACCCCTCCACTTT.

Many counts were recorded for this clonotype. V is TRBV20-1 and J is TRBJ2-1, with D tentatively TRBD1 (6 bases). Looked up from germline, CDR1 is DFQATT and CDR2 is SNEGSKA (reference sequence). V lost 2 bases, J lost 2 bases, and 13 bases lay in between. This CDR3 is 15 amino acids long. CDR3 sequence reads: CSARKGGRTYNEQFF. Written as DNA, the CDR3 is TGCAGTGCTAGAAAAGGGGGTAGAACCTACAATGAGCAGTTCTTC.

V is TRBV29-1 and J is TRBJ2-5; 11 nucleotides align to TRBD2. CDR1 and CDR2 (germline): SQVTM, ANQGSEA. The CDR3 has 13 residues. Unmatched junction bases numbered 5, after V lost 7 bases and J lost 4 bases. Here the CDR3 reads CSALTSGGETQYF. The CDR3 region has the DNA TGCAGCGCATTAACTAGCGGGGGAGAGACCCAGTACTTC.

This clonotype was detected many times. V and J are TRBV6-2 or TRBV6-3 and TRBJ2-2; D possibly matches TRBD1 or TRBD2 (5 bases each). V lost 5 bases and J lost 0, with 19 bases in between. The V gene's germline CDR1 is MNHEY and CDR2 SVGEGT. This CDR3 is built from 18 residues. The CDR3 loop reads CASSDWIRGPSNTGELFF. CDR3 nucleotide sequence: TGTGCCAGCAGTGACTGGATTAGGGGACCATCGAACACCGGGGAGCTGTTTTTT.

The chain combines TRBV5-5 with TRBJ2-1; 7 bases agree with TRBD2. The germline V gene encodes CDR1 SGHKS and CDR2 YYEKEE (reference sequence). V trimming: 4 bases; J trimming: 4 bases; junction bases outside the gene matches: 11. CDR3 length: 16 amino acids. CDR3 in amino acids: CASSGSGTTIYNEQFF. CDR3 DNA: TGTGCCAGCAGCGGCTCCGGGACTACCATTTACAATGAGCAGTTCTTC.

The chain combines TRBV9 with TRBJ2-5; 11 nucleotides agree with TRBD1. V dropped 0 bases and J dropped 6; count of bases not matched to a gene: 7. Germline CDR1 reads SGDLS; CDR2 reads YYNGEE. The CDR3 runs 16 residues. The CDR3 region has the DNA TGTGCCAGCAGCGTAGGAGGGACAGGGGGATCGCAGACCCAGTACTTC. Translating gives CASSVGGTGGSQTQYF.

The chain carries TRBV28 and TRBJ2-7, with TRBD2 as a possible D gene (5 bases). Germline lookup yields CDR1 MDHEN and CDR2 SYDVKM. CDR3 length: 14 residues. V was clipped by 6 bases and J by 1 base, with 13 bases between them. The chain's CDR3 is CASRSAGKSYEQYF. The DNA for the CDR3 is TGTGCCAGCAGAAGCGCCGGGAAGTCCTACGAGCAGTACTTC.

The chain is built from TRBV6-6 and TRBJ1-2; 9 bases line up with TRBD1. Germline V CDR1 and CDR2: MNHNY, SVGAGI (reference sequence). V lost 2 bases, J lost 6 bases, and 4 bases stayed unmatched. This CDR3 spans 14 amino acids. The CDR3: CASSYPRTGDGYTF. CDR3 coding DNA: TGTGCCAGCAGTTACCCGAGGACAGGGGATGGCTACACCTTC.

This CDR3 reads CASSQDLGHRSETQYF. The CDR3 region has the DNA TGCGCCAGCAGCCAAGATTTGGGACACCGGTCGGAGACCCAGTACTTC. The V and J genes are TRBV4-3 and TRBJ2-5; D may be TRBD1 (6 bases). V lost 0 bases, J lost 5 bases, and 16 bases lay in between. Germline V lookup: CDR1 LGHNA, CDR2 YSLEER. This CDR3 has 16 amino acids.

This clonotype has only one observation. The CDR3 spells CASKRAGNQPQHF. The CDR3 bases are TGTGCCAGCAAACGCGCGGGCAATCAGCCCCAGCATTTT. V and J are TRBV28 and TRBJ1-5; D is undetermined. CDR3 length: 13 residues. The V end was cut by 7 bases, the J end by 2 bases, with 9 bases between. Germline V lookup: CDR1 MDHEN, CDR2 SYDVKM. The whole variable domain, filled in from reference TRBV28 and TRBJ1-5, reads DVKVTQSSRYLVKRTGEKVFLECVQDMDHENMFWYRQDPGLGLRLIYFSYDVKMKEKGDIPEGYSVSREKKERFSLILESASTNQTSMYLCASKRAGNQPQHFGDGTRLSIL.

In nucleotides, the CDR3 is TGCAGCGGGAAGGGTTGGCAGGATGATCGAGAAAAACTGTTTTTT. Amino acid sequence: CSGKGWQDDREKLFF. V usage is TRBV29-1 and J usage is TRBJ1-4, with D uncertain. This CDR3 is built from 15 residues. Trimming removed 7 bases from V and 8 bases from J, with 23 bases in between. Germline V gene lookup returns CDR1 SQVTM and CDR2 ANQGSEA.

This clonotype appeared a few times. This chain links TRBV19 with TRBJ1-2; weak D call: TRBD1 (5 bases). In germline, CDR1 is LNHDA, CDR2 SQIVND (reference sequence). Trimming stripped 3 bases from V and 4 bases from J, with 9 bases between. The CDR3 is made up of 13 amino acids. CDR3 nucleotide sequence: TGTGCCAGTAGTATGGAGGGGCTCTATGGCTACACCTTC. It is translated as CASSMEGLYGYTF. Full variable domain (missing parts from reference TRBV19 and TRBJ1-2): DGGITQSPKYLFRKEGQNVTLSCEQNLNHDAMYWYRQDPGQGLRLIYYSQIVNDFQKGDIAEGYSVSREKKESFPLTVTSAQKNPTAFYLCASSMEGLYGYTFGSGTRLTVV.